This TCR beta chain was profiled in a study of early T cells in non-severe SARS-CoV-2 infection. Study-level background: The sequenced material was bulk RNA from unsorted whole blood, and its chains were unpaired.

This clonotype was seen more than once but under ten times. Its antigen is not identified. The CDR3 consists of 15 residues. Between the trimmed V and J ends, which lost 0 bases and 2 bases, there was a span of 11 bases. Germline CDR1 and CDR2: SGHNT and YYREEE (reference sequence). The library protocol tagged individual cDNA molecules with unique molecular identifiers. TCRdb reprocessed the 5' RACE reads via MiXCR and lists one record per CDR3 protein. The data contain about 100,000 distinct CDR3 sequences, roughly 13% of them seen just once; the ten biggest clones take up around 2.4%. Notes on the study in general: CD4 and private specificities were missed by VDJdb matching, which favored anti-spike CD8 responses.

The clonotype comes from an adult who was a healthcare worker with PCR-confirmed SARS-CoV-2 infection or an uninfected control (not recorded which). The chain couples TRBV5-4 to TRBJ2-5; tentatively, D is TRBD2 (5 bases). The specimen was whole blood. The CDR3 DNA reads TGTGCCAGCAGCTTGGGGAGCGGTAGACAAGAGACCCAGTACTTC. It specifies CASSLGSGRQETQYF.